Listed below are T cell receptor beta chains from one sample, sequenced in a study of CD4+ T cells in melanoma. Profiling relied on immunoSEQ multiplex PCR, and the TCRdb table lists in-frame clones only, not all of them. The sample holds over 45,000 clones, over 60% seen once. The specimen sequenced was tumor tissue. These receptors were taken from a human donor with melanoma. Each CDR3 is given with its conserved first and last residue. The order of the fields is V gene, J gene, clone size, CDR3 length, D gene, CDR3 protein, CDR3 DNA. The D gene is left open where the match is weak. The size of a clone is reported for some rows only, either as once, few or many, or as a class for expanded clones.

v_call: TRBV6-5; j_call: TRBJ2-2; clone_size: -; cdr3_length: 15; d_call: -; cdr3_aa: CASSYVPGLTGELFF; cdr3_nt: TGTGCCAGCAGTTATGTCCCCGGCCTCACCGGGGAGCTGTTTTTT
v_call: TRBV7-9; j_call: TRBJ2-5; clone_size: -; cdr3_length: 15; d_call: -; cdr3_aa: CASSFPTGYQETQYF; cdr3_nt: TGTGCCAGCAGCTTCCCGACGGGGTACCAAGAGACCCAGTACTTC
v_call: TRBV7-9; j_call: TRBJ2-7; clone_size: once; cdr3_length: 14; d_call: TRBD1; cdr3_aa: CASSRTGTAYEQYF; cdr3_nt: TGTGCCAGCAGCCGAACCGGGACAGCATACGAGCAGTACTTC
v_call: TRBV9; j_call: TRBJ1-1; clone_size: few; cdr3_length: 15; d_call: TRBD1; cdr3_aa: CASSVAGQGKTEAFF; cdr3_nt: TGTGCCAGCAGCGTAGCGGGACAGGGGAAAACTGAAGCTTTCTTT
v_call: TRBV9; j_call: TRBJ2-2; clone_size: many; cdr3_length: 16; d_call: -; cdr3_aa: CASSSSLDRGTGELFF; cdr3_nt: TGTGCCAGCAGCTCTAGCCTCGATCGTGGGACCGGGGAGCTGTTTTTT
v_call: TRBV7-9; j_call: TRBJ2-5; clone_size: -; cdr3_length: 17; d_call: -; cdr3_aa: CASSFNLWTDDQETQYF; cdr3_nt: TGTGCCAGCAGCTTTAACCTATGGACTGACGACCAAGAGACCCAGTACTTC
v_call: TRBV27; j_call: TRBJ1-4; clone_size: few; cdr3_length: 15; d_call: -; cdr3_aa: CASSFSGATNEKLFF; cdr3_nt: TGTGCCAGCAGTTTTTCCGGGGCAACTAATGAAAAACTGTTTTTT
v_call: TRBV4-3; j_call: TRBJ1-1; clone_size: -; cdr3_length: 14; d_call: -; cdr3_aa: CASSQDRGGTEAFF; cdr3_nt: TGCGCCAGCAGCCAAGATCGTGGGGGTACGGAAGCTTTCTTT
v_call: TRBV14; j_call: TRBJ1-2; clone_size: -; cdr3_length: 12; d_call: -; cdr3_aa: CASSQVGGGYTF; cdr3_nt: TGTGCCAGCAGCCAAGTTGGGGGTGGCTACACCTTC
v_call: TRBV5-4; j_call: TRBJ2-5; clone_size: -; cdr3_length: 14; d_call: -; cdr3_aa: CASKQPGAGETQYF; cdr3_nt: TGTGCCAGCAAACAACCGGGAGCTGGAGAGACCCAGTACTTC
v_call: TRBV7-2; j_call: TRBJ1-4; clone_size: -; cdr3_length: 10; d_call: -; cdr3_aa: CASSYREGPF; cdr3_nt: TGTGCCAGCAGCTACCGGGAAGGCCCTTTT
v_call: TRBV9; j_call: TRBJ1-1; clone_size: many; cdr3_length: 14; d_call: -; cdr3_aa: CASSVDGTDTEAFF; cdr3_nt: TGTGCCAGCAGCGTAGATGGGACGGACACTGAAGCTTTCTTT
v_call: TRBV28; j_call: TRBJ2-1; clone_size: -; cdr3_length: 13; d_call: -; cdr3_aa: CASRVTRNNEQFF; cdr3_nt: TGTGCCAGCAGGGTCACCAGGAACAATGAGCAGTTCTTC
v_call: TRBV9; j_call: TRBJ1-5; clone_size: many; cdr3_length: 15; d_call: -; cdr3_aa: CASSVGGRAGQPQHF; cdr3_nt: TGTGCCAGCAGCGTCGGGGGGAGGGCTGGTCAGCCCCAGCATTTT
v_call: TRBV7-9; j_call: TRBJ2-7; clone_size: -; cdr3_length: 11; d_call: -; cdr3_aa: CASSNLYEQYF; cdr3_nt: TGTGCCAGCAGCAATCTTTACGAGCAGTACTTC
v_call: TRBV10-1; j_call: TRBJ2-2; clone_size: -; cdr3_length: 15; d_call: -; cdr3_aa: CASSAGQSNTGELFF; cdr3_nt: TGCGCCAGCAGTGCGGGACAAAGCAACACCGGGGAGCTGTTTTTT
v_call: TRBV25-1; j_call: TRBJ2-1; clone_size: -; cdr3_length: 13; d_call: -; cdr3_aa: CASSVAFYNEQFF; cdr3_nt: TGTGCCAGCAGTGTAGCCTTCTACAATGAGCAGTTCTTC
v_call: TRBV6-1; j_call: TRBJ1-1; clone_size: -; cdr3_length: 15; d_call: -; cdr3_aa: CASRVPRAVNTEAFF; cdr3_nt: TGTGCCAGCAGAGTACCCAGGGCGGTGAACACTGAAGCTTTCTTT
v_call: TRBV10-3; j_call: TRBJ2-1; clone_size: -; cdr3_length: 14; d_call: -; cdr3_aa: CAISESSGNNEQFF; cdr3_nt: TGTGCCATCAGTGAGTCGTCGGGCAACAATGAGCAGTTCTTC
v_call: TRBV5-1; j_call: TRBJ1-3; clone_size: -; cdr3_length: 14; d_call: TRBD1; cdr3_aa: CASRETGGGNTIYF; cdr3_nt: TGCGCCAGCAGAGAGACAGGGGGGGGAAACACCATATATTTT
v_call: TRBV10-2; j_call: TRBJ1-2; clone_size: -; cdr3_length: 15; d_call: -; cdr3_aa: CASSEGTRDLYGYTF; cdr3_nt: TGCGCCAGCAGTGAAGGGACCCGGGATCTCTATGGCTACACCTTC
v_call: TRBV7-6; j_call: TRBJ2-3; clone_size: -; cdr3_length: 17; d_call: TRBD2; cdr3_aa: CASSGGGLAGFTDTQYF; cdr3_nt: TGTGCCAGCAGCGGCGGGGGGCTAGCGGGGTTCACAGATACGCAGTATTTT
v_call: TRBV7-2; j_call: TRBJ1-5; clone_size: -; cdr3_length: 13; d_call: -; cdr3_aa: CASSFYSNQPQHF; cdr3_nt: TGTGCCAGCAGCTTTTATAGCAATCAGCCCCAGCATTTT
v_call: TRBV5-1; j_call: TRBJ2-2; clone_size: -; cdr3_length: 13; d_call: -; cdr3_aa: CASTTSGAGELFF; cdr3_nt: TGCGCCAGCACCACCTCGGGGGCCGGGGAGCTGTTTTTT